Presented here are 27 T cell receptor beta chains from one specimen sequenced in a study of shared clonotypes between healthy human individuals. Produced via immunoSEQ multiplex PCR; TCRdb's table is partial and in-frame only. The table includes over 2,000,000 clones, about 93% detected once. CD45RO negativity and positive selection for CCR7 defined naive CD8 cells, a population that excluded terminally differentiated effector memory CD45RA+ cells. Sequencing was done on a sample of naive CD8+ T cells from PBMCs. The receptors were gathered from a man in his late teens or twenties in good health. Some clones in this sample may be carry-over from other donors' samples.

DNA of the CDR3: TGTGCCAGCTCAACCGGACAGAACTCCTACGAGCAGTACTTC. Translation gives CASSTGQNSYEQYF. The chain carries TRBV18 and TRBJ2-7, with a possible D match to TRBD1 (6 bases). Germline V gene lookup returns CDR1 KGHSH and CDR2 LQKENI. CDR3 length: 14 residues. Trimming removed 5 bases at V and 0 bases at J, with 11 bases between.

On this clone: Other DNA sequences in the same sample also yield this CDR3. The chain joins TRBV10-3 to TRBJ1-1; a possible D gene is TRBD1 (5 bases). Trimming left V 4 bases short and J 5 bases short, with 8 bases between. The CDR3 runs 12 residues. Germline-derived CDR1 and CDR2 are ENHRY and SYGVKD. DNA of the CDR3: TGTGCCATCAGTGTGGGGGGGACTGAAGCTTTCTTT. Residues: CAISVGGTEAFF.

This clone was picked up one time. The rearrangement links TRBV6-5 to TRBJ1-1; D is undetermined. Germline V lookup: CDR1 MNHEY, CDR2 SVGAGI. This CDR3 is 10 amino acids long. Between the trimmed V and J ends, which lost 5 bases and 10 bases, there was a span of 8 bases. The CDR3, as DNA: TGTGCCAGCAGTAACCTACCAGCTTTCTTT. Amino acid sequence: CASSNLPAFF.

The chain links TRBV11-3 to TRBJ2-5; D is unclear. Germline assignment: CDR1 SGHNT and CDR2 YENEEA. V was clipped by 5 bases and J by 5 bases, with 12 bases between them. The CDR3 runs 13 residues. CDR3 loop: CASSLRTRETQYF. The DNA of the CDR3 is TGTGCCAGCAGCCTCCGGACCAGGGAGACCCAGTACTTC.

The V call is TRBV27, the J call TRBJ2-7; 12 bases agree with TRBD2. Looked up from germline, CDR1 is MNHEY and CDR2 is SMNVEV (reference sequence). This CDR3 spans 15 amino acids. The V and J ends lost 5 bases and 3 bases, in that order; junction bases with no gene match: 5. Written as DNA, the CDR3 is TGTGCCAGCAGTCCCCGGACTAGCGGGAACTACGAGCAGTACTTC. Translation: CASSPRTSGNYEQYF.

The rearrangement uses TRBV7-2 and TRBJ2-7; the match to TRBD2 covers 13 bases. The ends lost 1 base at V and 11 bases at J; junction bases unmatched: 8. The CDR3 extends over 15 amino acids. Germline V gives CDR1 SGHTA, CDR2 FQGNSA. CDR3 loop: CASSLDLRLAGGEYF. For the CDR3, the DNA is TGTGCCAGCAGCTTAGATCTGAGACTAGCGGGAGGCGAGTACTTC.

The rearrangement uses TRBV28 and TRBJ1-5; TRBD1 aligns across 8 bases. Germline values: CDR1 MDHEN, CDR2 SYDVKM. The CDR3 sequence is 19 residues long. After removal of 3 bases from V and 4 bases from J, the junction contained 17 bases not matched to a gene. The CDR3 region is CASSFSPIERQGRNQPQHF. The DNA of the CDR3 is TGTGCCAGCAGTTTTTCCCCTATTGAAAGACAGGGGAGAAATCAGCCCCAGCATTTT.

This clone was observed once. This chain connects TRBV29-1 to TRBJ2-2; 7 nucleotides align to TRBD1. The CDR3 extends over 15 amino acids. Trimming at V came to 2 bases and at J to 6 bases, leaving 9 bases not matched to a gene. The germline gives CDR1 SQVTM, CDR2 ANQGSEA. CDR3 in amino acids: CSVEHRGQGAGELFF. Written as DNA, the CDR3 is TGCAGCGTTGAACACCGCGGCCAGGGGGCCGGGGAGCTGTTTTTT.

The chain is built from TRBV28 and TRBJ1-3; D perhaps matches TRBD1 (5 bases). V was shortened by 3 bases and J by 0 bases, with 9 bases between the two germline ends. The CDR3 is made up of 15 amino acids. Germline V lookup: CDR1 MDHEN, CDR2 SYDVKM. The CDR3 sequence is CASSLFRDSGNTIYF. CDR3 nucleotides: TGTGCCAGCAGTTTGTTCAGGGACTCTGGAAACACCATATATTTT.

The rearrangement joins TRBV5-5 to TRBJ2-7; TRBD1 aligns across 9 bases. Germline loops: CDR1 SGHKS, CDR2 YYEKEE (reference sequence). The CDR3 spans 16 residues. Trimming cost V 4 bases and J 6 bases; bases outside gene matches: 14. The CDR3 coding sequence is TGTGCCAGCAGCAGCGTGGACCGGGACAGGGTCGGCGAGCAGTACTTC. Amino acids: CASSSVDRDRVGEQYF. The whole variable domain, filled in from reference TRBV5-5 and TRBJ2-7, reads DAGVTQSPTHLIKTRGQQVTLRCSPISGHKSVSWYQQVLGQGPQFIFQYYEKEERGRGNFPDRFSARQFPNYSSELNVNALLLGDSALYLCASSSVDRDRVGEQYFGPGTRLTVT.

This chain links TRBV4-1 with TRBJ2-3, with D unclear. Germline CDR1 MGHRA, CDR2 YSYEKL. Trimming took 1 base from V and 2 from J, leaving 22 bases between them. This CDR3 is 19 amino acids long. CDR3: CASSQGSPTGQDHTDTQYF. Written as DNA, the CDR3 is TGCGCCAGCAGCCAAGGGAGTCCTACCGGCCAAGACCACACAGATACGCAGTATTTT.

The J gene is TRBJ1-4, the V gene TRBV7-2; no firm D call. V lost 1 base, J lost 6 bases, and 9 bases lay in between. CDR3 size: 14 residues. Per the germline V gene, CDR1 is SGHTA and CDR2 is FQGNSA. Written as DNA, the CDR3 is TGTGCCAGCAGCTTAGGATGGGTTGATGAAAAACTGTTTTTT. Translation: CASSLGWVDEKLFF.

V is TRBV7-2 and J is TRBJ2-7; D is unresolved. Trimming shortened V by 2 bases and J by 2 bases, and 7 bases separated the two germline ends. The germline gives CDR1 SGHTA, CDR2 FQGNSA. The CDR3 is 13 amino acids. Here the CDR3 DNA reads TGTGCCAGCAGCTTACCGCCGGCCTACGAGCAGTACTTC. This translates into CASSLPPAYEQYF.

This clone appeared once. The chain is built from TRBV4-3 and TRBJ1-1, with TRBD1 matching over 8 bases. The CDR3 consists of 15 residues. Germline V CDR1 and CDR2: LGHNA, YSLEER. The junction had 8 bases not matched to a gene; V was cut back by 1 base and J by 7 bases. Here the CDR3 reads CASSQGQGMSDEAFF. In DNA, the CDR3 is TGCGCCAGCAGCCAAGGACAGGGGATGAGCGATGAAGCTTTCTTT.

The J gene is TRBJ2-5, the V gene TRBV4-1; 9 bases fit TRBD1. With the DNA end fitting TRBJ2-7 better, the J assignment may be wrong. This CDR3 contains 16 residues. Germline CDR1 is MGHRA and CDR2 is YSYEKL. CDR3 in amino acids: CASSQATGGYSYEQYF. The CDR3 DNA reads TGCGCCAGCAGCCAGGCGACAGGGGGATACTCATACGAGCAGTACTTC.

The rearrangement joins TRBV5-6 to TRBJ1-2, with 11 bases lining up with TRBD1. The CDR3 consists of 15 residues. With 2 bases clipped from V and 1 base from J, the junction kept 1 base outside the gene matches. Germline CDR1 reads SGHDT; CDR2 reads YYEEEE. The CDR3 here is CASSFGTGGNYGYTF. The CDR3 DNA follows: TGTGCCAGCAGCTTTGGGACAGGGGGTAACTATGGCTACACCTTC.

This clone was recorded once. This chain joins TRBV9 and TRBJ2-5, with a tentative D call TRBD1 (5 bases). Trimming pared 0 bases from V and 5 bases from J, leaving 17 bases between. The CDR3 runs 16 residues. Per the germline V gene, CDR1 is SGDLS and CDR2 is YYNGEE. CDR3 sequence: CASSVGGAGPRETQYF. The DNA of the CDR3 is TGTGCCAGCAGCGTAGGGGGTGCAGGGCCCAGGGAGACCCAGTACTTC.

This clone was counted between two and nine times. The rearrangement uses TRBV4-1 and TRBJ1-2; no reliable D call. The CDR3 runs 15 residues. Trimming removed 3 bases from V and 7 bases from J, with 18 bases in between. CDR1 is MGHRA, CDR2 YSYEKL, per germline. CDR3 sequence reads: CASSQETGNSVGYTF. CDR3 DNA sequence: TGCGCCAGCAGCCAGGAGACCGGGAATAGCGTTGGCTACACCTTC.

The chain employs TRBV27 and TRBJ2-1, with 10 positions matching TRBD2. The CDR3 sequence is 13 residues long. The V segment lost 11 bases and the J segment 4 bases; nucleotides outside the gene matches: 5. CDR1 MNHEY and CDR2 SMNVEV come from the germline V gene (reference sequence). The CDR3 sequence: CAAAGGEYNEQFF. The DNA for the CDR3 is TGTGCCGCAGCGGGAGGGGAATACAATGAGCAGTTCTTC.

The chain recombines TRBV5-5 with TRBJ1-1, with a possible D match to TRBD1 (5 bases). CDR3 length: 14 residues. Trimming cost V 1 base and J 1 base, with 8 bases left between them. Germline CDR1 SGHKS, CDR2 YYEKEE (reference sequence). This CDR3 is CASSLRGRNTEAFF. CDR3 DNA sequence: TGTGCCAGCAGCTTGAGGGGCAGGAACACTGAAGCTTTCTTT. Supplemented by reference TRBV5-5 and TRBJ1-1, the full variable domain reads DAGVTQSPTHLIKTRGQQVTLRCSPISGHKSVSWYQQVLGQGPQFIFQYYEKEERGRGNFPDRFSARQFPNYSSELNVNALLLGDSALYLCASSLRGRNTEAFFGQGTRLTVV.

The chain couples TRBV29-1 to TRBJ2-1; D possibly uses TRBD1 or TRBD2 (5 bases each). Trimming left V 4 bases short and J 6 bases short, with 16 bases between. Per germline, CDR1 SQVTM and CDR2 ANQGSEA. The CDR3 is 14 amino acids. The CDR3 DNA reads as TGCAGCGTTGTCCCGGGGCCCATGCCCAATGAGCAGTTCTTC. The encoded protein is CSVVPGPMPNEQFF.

In nucleotides, the CDR3 is TGTGCCAGCAGCTGGACTAGCGGGACCCACTACGAGCAGTACTTC. As protein: CASSWTSGTHYEQYF. The rearrangement joins TRBV7-2 to TRBJ2-7, with 12 bases that match TRBD2. Germline V lookup: CDR1 SGHTA, CDR2 FQGNSA. The CDR3 is made up of 15 amino acids. V was pared by 4 bases and J by 3 bases, with 4 bases of the junction left unmatched.

The CDR3 DNA reads as TGTGCCATCAGTGAGGGCCGGGACCCCTACGAGCAGTACTTC. Translation: CAISEGRDPYEQYF. The chain recombines TRBV10-3 with TRBJ2-7; D is perhaps TRBD1 or TRBD2 (5 bases each). V was shortened by 2 bases and J by 2 bases, with 10 bases between the two germline ends. The CDR3 spans 14 residues. Germline V CDR1 and CDR2: ENHRY, SYGVKD.

The chain is built from TRBV4-1 and TRBJ2-2; 8 nucleotides align to TRBD2. CDR3 length: 14 residues. The V gene end was trimmed by 1 base and the J gene end by 7 bases; junction bases not matched to a gene: 2. Germline V lookup: CDR1 MGHRA, CDR2 YSYEKL. The CDR3, as DNA: TGCGCCAGCAGCCAAGTAGCGGGGATCGGGGAGCTGTTTTTT. Residues: CASSQVAGIGELFF.

The chain joins TRBV5-4 to TRBJ2-1; 8 nucleotides line up with TRBD1. V trimming: 4 bases; J trimming: 6 bases; junction bases outside the gene matches: 9. This CDR3 contains 15 residues. CDR1 is SGHNT, CDR2 YYREEE, per germline (reference sequence). This CDR3 reads CASSGGTGKGNEQFF. CDR3 DNA sequence: TGTGCCAGCAGCGGAGGGACAGGCAAAGGCAATGAGCAGTTCTTC.

The chain carries TRBV19 and TRBJ2-3, with 8 nucleotides matching TRBD1. V lost 5 bases, J lost 3 bases, and 13 bases stayed unmatched. The CDR3 has 17 amino acids. CDR1 is LNHDA, CDR2 SQIVND, per germline (reference sequence). The CDR3 DNA sequence: TGTGCCAGTAGTTTCGACAGGGGTCCGACTCTTACAGATACGCAGTATTTT. It translates to CASSFDRGPTLTDTQYF.

This clone was detected only a few times. J is TRBJ2-2 and V is TRBV7-9; D not certain. The CDR3 extends over 12 amino acids. Germline V gives CDR1 SEHNR, CDR2 FQNEAQ (reference sequence). V lost 3 bases and J lost 6, with 5 bases in between. The CDR3 sequence: CASSFNSGELFF. The CDR3 coding sequence is TGTGCCAGCAGCTTTAATTCCGGGGAGCTGTTTTTT.